This T cell receptor (beta chain) comes out of a study of CD8 T cells in Susac syndrome. Random hexamers were used to reverse transcribe about 0.5 to 1 ug of RNA. MiXCR was run by TCRdb on the immunoSEQ multiplex PCR reads, yielding one entry per CDR3 protein. The sample has 240,000 or so distinct CDR3 sequences, about 96% seen once. V was clipped by 5 bases and J by 7 bases, with 9 bases between them. CDR3 length: 11 residues. Per the germline V gene, CDR1 is SEHNR and CDR2 is FQNEAQ (reference sequence). Bulk CD8+ and CD4+ cells came from magnetic negative isolation; CD8+ TEMRA by FACS. The sample taken for sequencing was CD4+ T cells from PBMCs. The chain links TRBV7-9 to TRBJ2-7; D remains ambiguous. The TCR originated in a human donor with Susac syndrome. The CDR3 sequence is CASSRSWEQYF. The DNA for the CDR3 is TGTGCCAGCAGCCGGTCTTGGGAGCAGTACTTC.